One sample yielded the 25 T cell receptor beta chains listed below, sequenced in a study of beta chain features in type 1 diabetes. Expressed TCRB transcripts were sequenced after all isolated RNA was converted to cDNA. Some clones are missing from TCRdb's copy, which holds only in-frame ones; the method was immunoSEQ multiplex PCR. The sample includes some 240,000 clones, about a sixth of them seen just once. These receptors are not linked to any known antigen. Study-level points and caveats: Shorter TCRB CDR3s, moderately but significantly so, were found in Type 1 diabetes patients in all four CD4+ subsets.

Sequenced input: naive CD4+ T cells from blood. The origin of the receptors is a man aged 30 to 45 with type 1 diabetes.

The chain carries TRBV13 and TRBJ1-5; 8 bases align to TRBD1. Germline trimming cut 0 bases from V and 5 bases from J; bases unmatched to any gene: 6. The germline CDR1 and CDR2 sequences are PRHDT and FYEKMQ (reference sequence). The CDR3 totals 16 residues. CDR3 DNA: TGTGCCAGCAGCTTAGGAAAGACAGGGGCGGATCAGCCCCAGCATTTT. Translating it yields CASSLGKTGADQPQHF. Combining the CDR3 with reference TRBV13 and TRBJ1-5 gives the whole variable domain AAGVIQSPRHLIKEKRETATLKCYPIPRHDTVYWYQQGPGQDPQFLISFYEKMQSDKGSIPDRFSAQQFSDYHSELNMSSLELGDSALYFCASSLGKTGADQPQHFGDGTRLSIL.

The chain links TRBV9 to TRBJ2-1; D ambiguous. The V and J ends lost 5 bases and 10 bases respectively, with 10 bases between them. Germline CDR1 and CDR2: SGDLS and YYNGEE. There are 11 residues in the CDR3. The CDR3 is CASSPVWEQFF. Here the CDR3 DNA reads TGTGCCAGCAGTCCCGTTTGGGAGCAGTTCTTC.

This clone turned up a few times. This chain uses TRBV5-4 with TRBJ2-7; D gene ambiguous. The CDR3 is 12 residues long. The germline gives CDR1 SGHNT, CDR2 YYREEE (reference sequence). Trimming stripped 1 base from V and 5 bases from J, with 7 bases between. CDR3 protein: CASSLIPNEQYF. The CDR3 region has the DNA TGTGCCAGCAGCTTGATCCCGAACGAGCAGTACTTC.

V is TRBV7-8 and J is TRBJ2-1; a weak D match, TRBD1 (5 bases). V dropped 0 bases and J dropped 2 bases, with 11 bases sitting between them. The germline V gene has CDR1 SGHVS and CDR2 FQNEAQ. This CDR3 comprises 16 residues. The CDR3 loop is CASSLAYRRTYNEQFF. The CDR3, as DNA: TGTGCCAGCAGCTTAGCCTACAGGAGAACCTACAATGAGCAGTTCTTC.

This clone was seen a few times. The chain has TRBV2 and TRBJ2-3, with D possibly matching TRBD1 (6 bases). The V gene lost 6 bases and the J gene lost 5 bases, with 9 bases spanning the gap. Germline CDR1 is SNHLY and CDR2 is FYNNEI. This CDR3 comprises 12 residues. The chain's CDR3 is CASREQGDTQYF. CDR3 sequence (DNA): TGTGCCAGCAGGGAACAGGGAGATACGCAGTATTTT.

The chain is built from TRBV7-2 and TRBJ2-5, with D perhaps TRBD2 (6 bases). Trimming shortened V by 5 bases and J by 4 bases, and 17 bases separated the two germline ends. The germline gives CDR1 SGHTA, CDR2 FQGNSA. The CDR3 consists of 15 residues. This CDR3 reads CASSPGVIGGETQYF. In nucleotides, the CDR3 is TGTGCCAGCAGCCCGGGAGTTATAGGAGGAGAGACCCAGTACTTC.

This clone was counted only a few times. J is TRBJ2-5 and V is TRBV29-1, with D perhaps TRBD1 or TRBD2 (6 bases each). The CDR3 covers 14 residues. Germline CDR1 is SQVTM and CDR2 is ANQGSEA. V was trimmed by 4 bases and J by 3 bases, leaving 15 bases between them. CDR3 DNA: TGCAGCGTTGCCCCCCGGGGGCGAGAAGAGACCCAGTACTTC. Translated, it gives CSVAPRGREETQYF.

This rearrangement joins TRBV4-1 to TRBJ2-5; the D gene is possibly TRBD1 (6 bases). The CDR3 consists of 14 residues. The V gene lost 3 bases and the J gene lost 5 bases, with 13 bases spanning the gap. Germline V lookup: CDR1 MGHRA, CDR2 YSYEKL. The CDR3 DNA follows: TGCGCCAGCAGCCAGGGGGCGCGCGGGGAGACCCAGTACTTC. This encodes CASSQGARGETQYF.

In this sample, this clone turned up a few times. V gene TRBV5-4 combines with J gene TRBJ1-1, with 9 nucleotides matching TRBD1. V lost 4 bases, J lost 0 bases, and 1 base stayed unmatched. There are 14 residues in the CDR3. Germline CDR1 reads SGHNT; CDR2 reads YYREEE (reference sequence). CDR3 DNA: TGTGCCAGCAGCCGGACAGGGGTGAACACTGAAGCTTTCTTT. Protein: CASSRTGVNTEAFF.

The rearrangement joins TRBV28 to TRBJ2-5; the D gene is possibly TRBD2 (5 bases). The CDR3 extends over 14 amino acids. Trimming pared 7 bases from V and 2 bases from J, leaving 14 bases between. The germline gives CDR1 MDHEN, CDR2 SYDVKM. The CDR3: CASTPAGLQETQYF. CDR3 bases: TGTGCCAGCACCCCGGCTGGACTGCAAGAGACCCAGTACTTC.

V and J are TRBV10-3 and TRBJ2-3, with TRBD1 as a possible D gene (5 bases). This CDR3 has 12 amino acids. V shed 4 bases and J shed 6 bases, with 8 bases lying between them. Germline lookup yields CDR1 ENHRY and CDR2 SYGVKD. The DNA for the CDR3 is TGTGCCATCAGTGTGAAGGGGGATACGCAGTATTTT. It is translated as CAISVKGDTQYF.

Only one count was recorded for this clone. This sequence joins TRBV4-1 and TRBJ2-7, with 8 bases matching TRBD1. V was pared by 1 base and J by 1 base, with 9 bases of the junction left unmatched. This CDR3 has 17 amino acids. Germline V CDR1 and CDR2: MGHRA, YSYEKL. The CDR3 sequence is CASSQGFLGQVSYEQYF. CDR3 DNA sequence: TGCGCCAGCAGCCAAGGCTTTTTGGGACAGGTTTCCTACGAGCAGTACTTC.

This chain connects TRBV28 to TRBJ2-7; 12 bases line up with TRBD2. The CDR3 is made up of 15 amino acids. Germline CDR1 MDHEN, CDR2 SYDVKM. The junction had 9 bases not matched to a gene; V was cut back by 7 bases and J by 5 bases. DNA of the CDR3: TGTGCCAGCAAGACTAGCGGGAGTCTCCGGGACGAGCAGTACTTC. Its translation is CASKTSGSLRDEQYF.

In this sample, this clone turned up a few times. The chain uses TRBV2 and TRBJ2-4, with D unresolved. V was pared by 2 bases and J by 0 bases, with 11 bases between. Germline V gene lookup returns CDR1 SNHLY and CDR2 FYNNEI. This CDR3 comprises 16 residues. The CDR3 DNA reads TGTGCCAGCAGTGAATATGCTGGGCTAGCCAAAAACATTCAGTACTTC. Amino acid sequence: CASSEYAGLAKNIQYF.

The V gene is TRBV25-1, the J gene TRBJ2-1; 13 nucleotides line up with TRBD2. The CDR3 contains 18 residues. Germline values: CDR1 MGHDK, CDR2 SYGVNS. The V segment lost 5 bases and the J segment 5 bases; nucleotides outside the gene matches: 12. For the CDR3, the DNA is TGTGCCAGCAGTAAAAATCTCGGGACTAGCGGGAATCACAATGAGCAGTTCTTC. Encoded protein: CASSKNLGTSGNHNEQFF. The variable domain in full, completed from reference TRBV25-1 and TRBJ2-1, reads EADIYQTPRYLVIGTGKKITLECSQTMGHDKMYWYQQDPGMELHLIHYSYGVNSTEKGDLSSESTVSRIRTEHFPLTLESARPSHTSQYLCASSKNLGTSGNHNEQFFGPGTRLTVL.

The chain's CDR3 is CASGDRASDTQYF. The CDR3 DNA sequence: TGTGCCAGTGGGGACAGGGCTTCAGATACGCAGTATTTT. J is TRBJ2-3 and V is TRBV7-3, with 9 bases identical to TRBD1. This CDR3 contains 13 residues. V gave up 9 bases and J gave up 4 bases; unmatched junction bases: 5. Germline V lookup: CDR1 SGHTA, CDR2 FQGTGA.

The J gene is TRBJ2-7, the V gene TRBV18; D possibly corresponds to TRBD1 (6 bases). CDR3 length equals 12 residues. Trimming left V 5 bases short and J 3 bases short, with 8 bases between. The germline V gene has CDR1 KGHSH and CDR2 LQKENI. Here the CDR3 DNA reads TGTGCCAGCTCAGGACAGTACTACGAGCAGTACTTC. This encodes CASSGQYYEQYF.

The genes are TRBV29-1 and TRBJ2-2; no reliable D call. CDR3 size: 14 residues. Trimming pared 4 bases from V and 3 bases from J, leaving 12 bases between. Germline CDR1 and CDR2: SQVTM and ANQGSEA. CDR3 protein: CSVGAQVDTGELFF. CDR3 in DNA: TGCAGCGTTGGGGCGCAGGTCGACACCGGGGAGCTGTTTTTT.

This clone was counted between two and nine times. V and J are TRBV7-9 and TRBJ2-7; D tentatively reads TRBD1 or TRBD2 (5 bases each). V was trimmed by 2 bases and J by 5 bases, leaving 10 bases between them. Germline V gene lookup returns CDR1 SEHNR and CDR2 FQNEAQ (reference sequence). The CDR3 is made up of 13 amino acids. CDR3 in amino acids: CASSLQGVNEQYF. CDR3 DNA sequence: TGTGCCAGCAGCTTACAGGGAGTCAACGAGCAGTACTTC.

The chain uses TRBV2 and TRBJ2-7; TRBD1 aligns across 11 bases. The CDR3 runs 14 residues. In germline, CDR1 is SNHLY, CDR2 FYNNEI. Trimming cost V 7 bases and J 0 bases; bases outside gene matches: 2. The CDR3 here is CASKDRGRSYEQYF. CDR3 DNA sequence: TGTGCCAGCAAGGACAGGGGGCGCTCCTACGAGCAGTACTTC.

The chain links TRBV6-1 to TRBJ2-5; D gene unclear. V dropped 5 bases and J dropped 2 bases, with 6 bases sitting between them. From germline, CDR1 is MNHNS and CDR2 SASEGT. The CDR3 spans 12 residues. The CDR3 nucleotides read TGTGCCAGCAGTTCCTCGCAAGAGACCCAGTACTTC. This translates into CASSSSQETQYF.

The chain recombines TRBV5-6 with TRBJ2-5; D call uncertain. Germline loops: CDR1 SGHDT, CDR2 YYEEEE. This CDR3 has 11 residues. The V and J ends lost 4 bases and 5 bases respectively, with 6 bases between them. The CDR3 DNA sequence: TGTGCCAGCAGCGTGAGGGAGACCCAGTACTTC. This translates into CASSVRETQYF.

The CDR3 loop reads CASSPQELAKNIQYF. The CDR3 nucleotides read TGTGCCAGCAGCCCACAGGAACTAGCCAAAAACATTCAGTACTTC. The chain recombines TRBV7-2 with TRBJ2-4, with a weak D call TRBD1 (5 bases). V dropped 5 bases and J dropped 0 bases, with 11 bases sitting between them. The CDR3 has 15 amino acids. Germline CDR1 is SGHTA and CDR2 is FQGNSA. Full variable domain (remainder filled in from reference TRBV7-2 and TRBJ2-4): GAGVSQSPSNKVTEKGKDVELRCDPISGHTALYWYRQSLGQGLEFLIYFQGNSAPDKSGLPSDRFSAERTGGSVSTLTIQRTQQEDSAVYLCASSPQELAKNIQYFGAGTRLSVL.

The CDR3 sequence: CASSIMGRYYEQYF. CDR3 DNA sequence: TGTGCCAGTAGTATTATGGGACGGTACTACGAGCAGTACTTC. The chain has TRBV19 and TRBJ2-7; the D gene could be TRBD1 or TRBD2 (5 bases each). The germline CDR1 and CDR2 sequences are LNHDA and SQIVND (reference sequence). CDR3 length: 14 amino acids. With 3 bases removed from V and 3 bases from J, the gap between germline ends came to 12 bases.

The V call is TRBV4-3, the J call TRBJ2-3, with 7 bases aligning to TRBD1. From germline, CDR1 is LGHNA and CDR2 YSLEER. The CDR3 is 15 residues long. J gave up 9 bases and V 3 bases, and 12 bases lay outside the gene matches. The CDR3: CASSHRQGLQGTQYF. In DNA form, the CDR3 reads TGCGCCAGCAGCCATAGACAGGGCCTTCAGGGGACGCAGTATTTT.